The 22 T cell receptor beta chains in this list originate from one sample, sequenced in a study of T-cell memory formation after mild COVID-19. A single record per CDR3 protein comes from TCRdb applying MiXCR to the 5' RACE reads. The sample contains 470,000 or so distinct CDR3 sequences, around 17% of which appear only once. Input material: PBMCs or a T cell subset sorted from them (not recorded which). All receptors come from a man aged 18 to 29 who had mild COVID-19 (a few samples of this study predate the infection). Cell type and time point are not known.

This clonotype was seen only a few times. V is TRBV10-3 and J is TRBJ2-1; 9 nucleotides align to TRBD2. This CDR3 region has 15 residues. V was pared by 5 bases and J by 5 bases, with 7 bases of the junction left unmatched. Germline CDR1 reads ENHRY; CDR2 reads SYGVKD. CDR3 loop: CAISQRGVDNNEQFF. The CDR3, as DNA: TGTGCCATCAGTCAGCGGGGGGTTGATAACAATGAGCAGTTCTTC.

This clonotype was detected only a few times. The chain carries TRBV4-1 and TRBJ2-3, with 7 nucleotides matching TRBD2. CDR1 is MGHRA and CDR2 is YSYEKL in the germline V gene. CDR3 length equals 17 residues. After removal of 1 base from V and 1 base from J, the junction contained 8 bases not matched to a gene. CDR3 in DNA: TGCGCCAGCAGCCAAGGGGGGGGAGCCTTTCGCACAGATACGCAGTATTTT. Translated, it gives CASSQGGGAFRTDTQYF.

The rearrangement joins TRBV2 to TRBJ1-5, with 8 positions matching TRBD1. The CDR3 loop spans 14 amino acids. Germline loops: CDR1 SNHLY, CDR2 FYNNEI. V was clipped by 8 bases and J by 1 base; unmatched bases: 4. CDR3 sequence (DNA): TGTGCCAGCCAAGACAGGGGCAGCAATCAGCCCCAGCATTTT. Protein: CASQDRGSNQPQHF.

This clonotype has only a few counts. The chain is built from TRBV3-1 and TRBJ1-2, with D perhaps matching TRBD1 (6 bases). V was shortened by 3 bases and J by 2 bases, with 13 bases between the two germline ends. The V gene's germline CDR1 is LGHDT and CDR2 YNNKEL (reference sequence). The CDR3 extends over 15 amino acids. For the CDR3, the DNA is TGTGCCAGCAGCCAGATGGGGGCATCGAACTATGGCTACACCTTC. This translates into CASSQMGASNYGYTF.

V and J are TRBV10-3 and TRBJ2-3; D is unclear. This CDR3 region has 15 residues. Trimming took 0 bases from V and 0 from J, leaving 7 bases between them. Germline loops: CDR1 ENHRY, CDR2 SYGVKD. This CDR3 reads CAISESATSTDTQYF. CDR3 DNA sequence: TGTGCCATCAGTGAGTCAGCGACCAGCACAGATACGCAGTATTTT.

There are a few counts of this clonotype. This chain joins TRBV5-1 and TRBJ2-1, with a tentative D call TRBD2 (6 bases). The germline gives CDR1 SGHRS, CDR2 YFSETQ. V dropped 6 bases and J dropped 5 bases, with 18 bases sitting between them. This CDR3 is built from 15 residues. CDR3 coding DNA: TGCGCCAGCAACTGGGCCGGGGGAAAAAACAATGAGCAGTTCTTC. Protein sequence: CASNWAGGKNNEQFF.

This rearrangement joins TRBV2 to TRBJ2-5, with 8 bases matching TRBD2. After removal of 6 bases from V and 2 bases from J, the junction contained 8 bases not matched to a gene. Germline CDR1 and CDR2: SNHLY and FYNNEI. The CDR3 length is 15 residues. CDR3 sequence reads: CASRRIAGRQETQYF. Here the CDR3 DNA reads TGTGCCAGCAGGAGGATAGCGGGGCGGCAAGAGACCCAGTACTTC.

V gene TRBV7-9 combines with J gene TRBJ2-2; 9 bases are a match to TRBD1. Germline-derived CDR1 and CDR2 are SEHNR and FQNEAQ (reference sequence). CDR3 length: 15 residues. V trimming: 5 bases; J trimming: 6 bases; junction bases outside the gene matches: 7. The CDR3 region is CASSHGQGPAGELFF. CDR3 bases: TGTGCCAGCAGCCACGGACAGGGGCCTGCCGGGGAGCTGTTTTTT. The full variable domain, rest sourced from reference TRBV7-9 and TRBJ2-2, is DTGVSQNPRHKITKRGQNVTFRCDPISEHNRLYWYRQTLGQGPEFLTYFQNEAQLEKSRLLSDRFSAERPKGSFSTLEIQRTEQGDSAMYLCASSHGQGPAGELFFGEGSRLTVL.

V usage is TRBV5-1 and J usage is TRBJ2-1, with 10 bases matching TRBD2. Germline CDR1 reads SGHRS; CDR2 reads YFSETQ. The CDR3 is 16 residues long. Trimming removed 7 bases from V and 5 bases from J; junction bases left unmatched: 12. The CDR3 reads CASSHSGGPRNNEQFF. DNA for the CDR3: TGCGCCAGCTCCCATAGCGGGGGGCCGCGAAACAATGAGCAGTTCTTC. The whole variable domain, filled in from reference TRBV5-1 and TRBJ2-1, reads KAGVTQTPRYLIKTRGQQVTLSCSPISGHRSVSWYQQTPGQGLQFLFEYFSETQRNKGNFPGRFSGRQFSNSRSEMNVSTLELGDSALYLCASSHSGGPRNNEQFFGPGTRLTVL.

This clonotype was counted between two and nine times. The chain combines TRBV18 with TRBJ2-6; possible D gene TRBD2, 6 bases. Germline CDR1 is KGHSH and CDR2 is LQKENI. V shed 2 bases and J shed 2 bases, with 10 bases lying between them. The CDR3 contains 16 residues. In DNA, the CDR3 is TGTGCCAGCTCACCAGTCGGGGAGGCTGGGGCCAACGTCCTGACTTTC. This translates into CASSPVGEAGANVLTF.

This clonotype has more than one count but fewer than ten. The chain joins TRBV29-1 to TRBJ2-1; tentatively, D is TRBD2 (6 bases). Per germline, CDR1 SQVTM and CDR2 ANQGSEA. V lost 3 bases and J 8 bases, leaving 26 bases between the germline ends. This CDR3 comprises 17 residues. CDR3 coding DNA: TGCAGCGTTGAGGCTCGGGAGTTTTTGGGAAAAGTGTATGAGCAGTTCTTC. Translation gives CSVEAREFLGKVYEQFF.

The rearrangement links TRBV6-5 to TRBJ2-1, with a possible D match to TRBD2 (6 bases). The CDR3 spans 14 residues. V dropped 2 bases and J dropped 3 bases, with 8 bases sitting between them. Germline CDR1 reads MNHEY; CDR2 reads SVGAGI. As DNA, the CDR3 is TGTGCCAGCAGTTACGTCGGGGGCTACAATGAGCAGTTCTTC. Protein sequence: CASSYVGGYNEQFF.

The V call is TRBV7-6, the J call TRBJ2-7; 7 positions agree with TRBD1. Germline assignment: CDR1 SGHVS and CDR2 FNYEAQ. With V trimmed by 5 bases and J by 0 bases, 13 bases remained unmatched. The CDR3 covers 17 residues. The CDR3 loop reads CASSLRTGLLSSYEQYV. In nucleotides, the CDR3 is TGTGCCAGCAGCCTTCGGACAGGCCTTTTAAGCTCCTACGAGCAGTACGTC.

V is TRBV25-1 and J is TRBJ2-3; D might be TRBD2 (6 bases). Germline lookup yields CDR1 MGHDK and CDR2 SYGVNS. Trimming took off 4 bases at V and 7 bases at J, with 18 bases between the two ends. This CDR3 contains 15 residues. CDR3 DNA sequence: TGTGCCAGCAGTGGAAGCGGATATGGGAGGAATACGCAGTATTTT. This translates into CASSGSGYGRNTQYF.

The CDR3 nucleotides read TGCGCCAGCAGCGGCGGGTACTACACTGAAGCTTTCTTT. This encodes CASSGGYYTEAFF. The chain couples TRBV5-1 to TRBJ1-1; D gene unclear. CDR3 size: 13 residues. With 4 bases removed from V and 3 bases from J, the gap between germline ends came to 10 bases. Germline CDR1 and CDR2: SGHRS and YFSETQ.

This clonotype has only a few counts. Here the CDR3 DNA reads TGTGCCAGCAGCTTAAGAGAGGGAGGGACTGAAGCTTTCTTT. Translating gives CASSLREGGTEAFF. J is TRBJ1-1 and V is TRBV7-6; no clear D gene. The CDR3 runs 14 residues. Deletions cut 2 bases from V and 5 bases from J, with 12 bases between. Germline-derived CDR1 and CDR2 are SGHVS and FNYEAQ. The full variable domain, in which reference TRBV7-6 and TRBJ1-1 provide the parts outside the CDR3, is GAGVSQSPRYKVTKRGQDVALRCDPISGHVSLYWYRQALGQGPEFLTYFNYEAQQDKSGLPNDRFSAERPEGSISTLTIQRTEQRDSAMYRCASSLREGGTEAFFGQGTRLTVV.

The chain's CDR3 is CASTRIGGYEQYF. In DNA, the CDR3 is TGTGCCAGCACCCGAATCGGTGGCTACGAGCAGTACTTC. V and J are TRBV6-5 and TRBJ2-7; D not resolved. CDR1 and CDR2 (germline): MNHEY, SVGAGI. V lost 7 bases and J 3 bases, leaving 13 bases between the germline ends. The CDR3 contains 13 residues.

V gene TRBV24-1 combines with J gene TRBJ2-6; D is unclear. V lost 2 bases and J 0 bases, leaving 1 base between the germline ends. In germline, CDR1 is KGHDR, CDR2 SFDVKD. The CDR3 has 14 residues. CDR3 region: CATSDYSGANVLTF. The CDR3 DNA reads as TGTGCCACCAGTGATTACTCTGGGGCCAACGTCCTGACTTTC.

This clonotype has only a few counts. The chain carries TRBV6-5 and TRBJ2-3, with unresolved D. Germline loops: CDR1 MNHEY, CDR2 SVGAGI. V lost 6 bases and J 4 bases, leaving 14 bases between the germline ends. This CDR3 spans 14 amino acids. The CDR3 DNA follows: TGTGCCAGCAGCCCAATTCTCACATCAGATACGCAGTATTTT. Protein sequence: CASSPILTSDTQYF.

The genes are TRBV6-5 and TRBJ1-1; D ambiguous. Germline CDR1 MNHEY, CDR2 SVGAGI. Trimming removed 0 bases at V and 0 bases at J, with 8 bases between. The CDR3 spans 15 residues. The CDR3 DNA follows: TGTGCCAGCAGTTACTCGCAGCCTATGAACACTGAAGCTTTCTTT. Translation gives CASSYSQPMNTEAFF.

This clonotype was seen a few times. This chain connects TRBV28 to TRBJ2-1, with TRBD1 matching over 7 bases. The V gene's germline CDR1 is MDHEN and CDR2 SYDVKM. This CDR3 spans 16 amino acids. With 2 bases clipped from V and 4 bases from J, the junction kept 8 bases outside the gene matches. The CDR3 region is CASSLGPGTVYNEQFF. CDR3 in DNA: TGTGCCAGCAGTTTAGGACCCGGGACAGTGTACAATGAGCAGTTCTTC.

J is TRBJ2-3 and V is TRBV20-1, with a weak D call TRBD2 (6 bases). This CDR3 region has 15 residues. Trimming left V 1 base short and J 2 bases short, with 13 bases between. CDR1 DFQATT and CDR2 SNEGSKA come from the germline V gene (reference sequence). CDR3 sequence (DNA): TGCAGTGCTAGAGCTGGGGCTAGCGACACAGATACGCAGTATTTT. Amino acids: CSARAGASDTDTQYF.